Listed here are 7 T cell receptor beta chains from one sample, sequenced in a study of cytomegalovirus exposure and HLA in healthy donors. PCR was performed using 60 Vbeta and 13 Jbeta primers. Generated by immunoSEQ multiplex PCR, the TCRdb table keeps only in-frame clones and is missing some. The table shows 150,000 or so clones, with approximately 80% occurring only once. The sample taken for sequencing was PBMCs. The receptors were gathered from a man aged 35 to 55 in good health and CMV-seropositive.

The chain uses TRBV2 and TRBJ1-2, with D maybe TRBD1 (5 bases). V was trimmed by 7 bases and J by 4 bases, leaving 10 bases between them. Germline V gives CDR1 SNHLY, CDR2 FYNNEI. CDR3 length equals 12 residues. CDR3 protein: CASTGGGYGYTF. Written as DNA, the CDR3 is TGTGCCAGCACCGGGGGGGGCTATGGCTACACCTTC. The full variable domain, completed using reference TRBV2 and TRBJ1-2, is EPEVTQTPSHQVTQMGQEVILRCVPISNHLYFYWYRQILGQKVEFLVSFYNNEISEKSEIFDDQFSVERPDGSNFTLKIRSTKLEDSAMYFCASTGGGYGYTFGSGTRLTVV.

V gene TRBV5-1 combines with J gene TRBJ2-3, with TRBD1 identical over 8 bases. With 5 bases clipped from V and 4 bases from J, the junction kept 6 bases outside the gene matches. The CDR3 has 14 amino acids. Germline V gene sequence: CDR1 SGHRS, CDR2 YFSETQ. CDR3 protein: CASREAGQADTQYF. The DNA for the CDR3 is TGCGCCAGCAGAGAGGCGGGACAGGCAGATACGCAGTATTTT.

This clone has only one observation. The gene calls are TRBV25-1 and TRBJ2-2, with 11 bases fitting TRBD2. Germline CDR1 and CDR2: MGHDK and SYGVNS. This CDR3 is built from 18 residues. Germline trimming cut 4 bases from V and 4 bases from J; bases unmatched to any gene: 11. The CDR3 region has the DNA TGTGCCAGCAGTGGCCTAGCGGGAGGCCCCCAGGGCACCGGGGAGCTGTTTTTT. Its translation is CASSGLAGGPQGTGELFF.

V and J are TRBV5-8 and TRBJ2-1; 10 bases line up with TRBD2. With 1 base clipped from V and 2 bases from J, the junction kept 9 bases outside the gene matches. CDR3 size: 18 residues. Germline lookup yields CDR1 SGHTS and CDR2 YDEGEE. The CDR3 DNA reads as TGTGCCAGCAGCTTGTGGCTAGCGGGAGAGGAGCCCTACAATGAGCAGTTCTTC. The encoded protein is CASSLWLAGEEPYNEQFF. Together with reference TRBV5-8 and TRBJ2-1, the CDR3 gives the full variable domain: EAGVTQSPTHLIKTRGQQATLRCSPISGHTSVYWYQQALGLGLQFLLWYDEGEERNRGNFPPRFSGRQFPNYSSELNVNALELEDSALYLCASSLWLAGEEPYNEQFFGPGTRLTVL.

The J gene is TRBJ2-3, the V gene TRBV28; 8 positions match TRBD1. CDR3 length equals 16 residues. From germline, CDR1 is MDHEN and CDR2 SYDVKM. Losses at the gene ends were 3 bases for V and 0 bases for J; bases not matched to a gene: 5. CDR3 sequence reads: CASSLGQVRSTDTQYF. CDR3 DNA sequence: TGTGCCAGCAGTTTGGGACAGGTTCGAAGCACAGATACGCAGTATTTT. Filled out from reference TRBV28 and TRBJ2-3, the complete variable domain reads DVKVTQSSRYLVKRTGEKVFLECVQDMDHENMFWYRQDPGLGLRLIYFSYDVKMKEKGDIPEGYSVSREKKERFSLILESASTNQTSMYLCASSLGQVRSTDTQYFGPGTRLTVL.

The CDR3 region is CATGQVGKPQHF. CDR3 DNA: TGTGCCACCGGACAGGTGGGAAAACCCCAGCATTTT. This sequence joins TRBV6-1 and TRBJ1-5; 7 bases agree with TRBD1. Germline V CDR1 and CDR2: MNHNS, SASEGT. The CDR3 extends over 12 amino acids. V lost 10 bases, J lost 10 bases, and 10 bases stayed unmatched.

The J gene is TRBJ2-4, the V gene TRBV12-5; possibly TRBD1 for D (7 bases). Trimming shortened V by 3 bases and J by 7 bases, and 19 bases separated the two germline ends. CDR1 and CDR2 from the germline V gene are LGHNT and FRNRAP. The CDR3 contains 16 residues. The CDR3 nucleotides read TGTGCTAGTGGTTTCCAACTCACCAGGGGGGTGAACATTCAGTACTTC. It encodes CASGFQLTRGVNIQYF.